This TCR beta chain was profiled in a study of T cell repertoires in cytomegalovirus infection. Study at large: Newly reported HLA-C-restricted and thoroughly characterized HLA-B-restricted CMV epitopes were employed. Indicated by public TCR beta signatures were CMV infection and matching HLA type.

The V and J ends lost 4 bases and 1 base, in that order; junction bases with no gene match: 13. The CDR3 is made up of 18 amino acids. In germline, CDR1 is MNHEY, CDR2 SMNVEV (reference sequence). TCRdb independently ran MiXCR on the reads; one entry per CDR3 protein. Of approximately 1,000,000 distinct CDR3 sequences listed, roughly a third are singletons. Details on this clonotype: Its antigen is not known.

General study results and limits: Ex vivo responses were dominated by HLA-C-restricted CMV-specific TCR beta clonotypes. People with CMV and the relevant HLA were identified by cumulative public TCR beta family frequency.

This chain uses TRBV27 with TRBJ1-1; 9 nucleotides agree with TRBD1. The TCR comes from a human donor in good health (CMV status not recorded). Some clones in this sample may be carry-over from other donors' samples. The input for sequencing was cultured CD8+ T cells from PBMCs, taken from culture after CMV antigen stimulation. CDR3 in DNA: TGTGCCAGCAGTTATACCGGGGGACAGGGAGTCTGGAACACTGAAGCTTTCTTT. It yields the protein CASSYTGGQGVWNTEAFF.